This is a list of T cell receptor beta chains from one sample in a study of T-cell reconstitution after alpha-beta-depleted transplantation in children. TCRdb analysed the PCR reads with MiXCR anew, one entry per CDR3 protein. The data show a few hundred thousand distinct CDR3 sequences, 13% seen once. The specimen was PBMCs, mostly from graft donor cells, collected 360 days after TCRalphabeta/CD19-depleted stem cell transplant. These receptors all stem from a male patient between 10 and 17 years old who had a stem cell transplant for acute myeloid leukemia, so the T cells may come from the graft donor. CDR3s include the opening cysteine and the closing phenylalanine or tryptophan. D genes are given only for firm matches. Only some rows state a clone size, as once, few, many or a class for expanded clones.

NA,NA,TRBV5-1,TRBJ2-1,TGCGCCAGCAGCCCGGAATTGGACCCGGGACGGTTCTTC,CASSPELDPGRFF
many,NA,TRBV25-1,TRBJ2-1,TGTGCCAGCAGAGAGACCCGGGCCCCAAACAATGAGCAGTTCTTC,CASRETRAPNNEQFF
NA,NA,TRBV7-8,TRBJ2-3,TGTGCCAGCAGCTTCCCAAAGGGGGTGGGACTTTTCACAGATACGCAGTATTTT,CASSFPKGVGLFTDTQYF
few,TRBD1,TRBV5-1,TRBJ2-7,TGCGCCAGCAGCTTGGCGGGACAGGTCTACGAGCAGTACTTC,CASSLAGQVYEQYF
many,NA,TRBV21-1,TRBJ2-1,TGTGCCAGCAGCAAAGCGGGGGGACACTACAATGAGCAGTTCTTC,CASSKAGGHYNEQFF
NA,NA,TRBV4-3,TRBJ2-3,TGCGCCAGCAGCCCACGAGGGGCGTCTGACACAGATACGCAGTATTTT,CASSPRGASDTDTQYF
NA,TRBD2,TRBV10-3,TRBJ2-1,TGTGCCATAGGCGCGGCGGGAGGGCCGTGGGACAATGAGCAGTTCTTC,CAIGAAGGPWDNEQFF
NA,TRBD2,TRBV18,TRBJ2-1,TGTGCCAGCTCACCGGGACTAGCGGGAAGGGATGAGCAGTTCTTC,CASSPGLAGRDEQFF
NA,NA,TRBV20-1,TRBJ2-7,TGCAGTCTAAACCCCGGGCCCACCTACGAGCAGTACTTC,CSLNPGPTYEQYF
NA,NA,TRBV3-1,TRBJ2-5,TGTGCCAGCAGCCTTCGGACTCCTCAAGAGACCCAGTACTTC,CASSLRTPQETQYF
few,TRBD1,TRBV6-2/TRBV6-3,TRBJ2-1,TGTGCCAGCAGTGTGCACAGGGGGAAGGGGGTGGTTGGTGAGCAGTTCTTC,CASSVHRGKGVVGEQFF
many,NA,TRBV28,TRBJ2-5,TGTGCCAGCAGTTTCGGCAACCAAGAGACCCAGTACTTC,CASSFGNQETQYF
many,NA,TRBV7-9,TRBJ2-1,TGTGCCAGCAGCTTAGCATTAAATGAGCAGTTCTTC,CASSLALNEQFF
few,NA,TRBV18,TRBJ2-1,TGTGCCAGCTCGTCCGGAGGGGGGGCCTACAATGAGCAGTTCTTC,CASSSGGGAYNEQFF
many,NA,TRBV10-3,TRBJ2-3,TGTGCCATCAGTACCGGGGGTAGCACAGATACGCAGTATTTT,CAISTGGSTDTQYF
many,TRBD2,TRBV20-1,TRBJ2-1,TGCAGTGCTAGATACCTAGCGGGAGTAATTGAGCAGTTCTTC,CSARYLAGVIEQFF
few,NA,TRBV18,TRBJ2-1,TGTGCCAGCTCACCACAGGCCACCCCTTACAATGAGCAGTTCTTC,CASSPQATPYNEQFF
few,TRBD2,TRBV29-1,TRBJ2-7,TGCAGCGTATACGGGGGGGCCTCCTACGAGCAGTACTTC,CSVYGGASYEQYF
NA,TRBD2,TRBV6-5,TRBJ2-1,TGTGCCAGCAGTTACCCAAGACTAGCGGGAGGCATTTCAGGAAATGAGCAGTTCTTC,CASSYPRLAGGISGNEQFF
NA,TRBD2,TRBV7-3,TRBJ2-1,TGTGCCAGCAGCTTAACGGGGACTAGACTCGACTACAATGAGCAGTTCTTC,CASSLTGTRLDYNEQFF
few,TRBD1,TRBV12-3/TRBV12-4,TRBJ2-2,TGTGCCAGCAGCAACACAGGGGCCGGGGAGCTGTTTTTT,CASSNTGAGELFF
few,TRBD2,TRBV6-4,TRBJ2-2,TGTGCCAGCAGCCGACTAGCGGGAGGAAGCGGGGAGCTGTTTTTT,CASSRLAGGSGELFF
NA,TRBD2,TRBV12-3/TRBV12-4,TRBJ2-2,TGTGCCAGCAGTTATAGACTAGCGGCGAACACCGGGGAGCTGTTTTTT,CASSYRLAANTGELFF
many,TRBD1,TRBV20-1,TRBJ2-7,TGCAGTGCGACGGACAGGGACGAGCAGTACTTC,CSATDRDEQYF
NA,NA,TRBV28,TRBJ1-2,TGTGCCAGCAGTTTTTGGGGCAGCTTTAACTATGGCTACACCTTC,CASSFWGSFNYGYTF
NA,TRBD2,TRBV20-1,TRBJ2-3,TGCAGTGCCTCTATAGCGGGAGTGAGCACAGATACGCAGTATTTT,CSASIAGVSTDTQYF
few,NA,TRBV12-3/TRBV12-4,TRBJ2-5,TGTGCCAGCAGTTCCGGAGATACGAGGACCCAGTACTTC,CASSSGDTRTQYF
NA,TRBD2,TRBV7-3,TRBJ2-1,TGTGCCAGCTCCCTAGCTATCGGGAGGGCTGACAATGAGCAGTTCTTC,CASSLAIGRADNEQFF
NA,NA,TRBV29-1,TRBJ1-4,TGCAGCGCCGGGGTCGGCAGTGAAAAACTGTTTTTT,CSAGVGSEKLFF
NA,TRBD1,TRBV20-1,TRBJ2-7,TGCAGTGCTCCGGGACAGGGAGGATACGAGCAGTACTTC,CSAPGQGGYEQYF
few,NA,TRBV7-2,TRBJ1-2,TGTGCCAGCAGCTTAGCAAGAAGCGGCTACACCTTC,CASSLARSGYTF
NA,NA,TRBV12-3/TRBV12-4,TRBJ1-5,TGTGCCAGCCGCATAGGGGGACCGGGAAATCAGCCCCAGCATTTT,CASRIGGPGNQPQHF
many,NA,TRBV20-1,TRBJ2-2,TGCAGTGCTCGATGGGCCACAGGTACCCCCGCGAACACCGGGGAGCTGTTTTTT,CSARWATGTPANTGELFF
few,NA,TRBV7-9,TRBJ2-5,TGTGCCAGCAGCCGCGACGGGTTGTTAGAGGAGACCCAGTACTTC,CASSRDGLLEETQYF
few,TRBD2,TRBV19,TRBJ2-7,TGTGCCAGTAGTCCCGGGGGGACTTCCATCCACGAGCAGTACTTC,CASSPGGTSIHEQYF
many,NA,TRBV7-8,TRBJ2-3,TGTGCCAGCAGCTTATACGGCGGGATGCCCGTTTTT,CASSLYGGMPVF
few,TRBD2,TRBV27,TRBJ2-7,TGTGCCAGCAGTCCTATACTAGCGGGAGTCGCCTACGAGCAGTACTTC,CASSPILAGVAYEQYF
NA,NA,TRBV24-1,TRBJ1-6,TGTGCCACCAGTGATTTGAGAGCCGGGACCTTCTATAATTCACCCCTCCACTTT,CATSDLRAGTFYNSPLHF
NA,NA,TRBV15,TRBJ2-2,TGTGCCACCAGCAGACAGGGGATAACCGGGGAGCTGTTTTTT,CATSRQGITGELFF
NA,TRBD1,TRBV5-1,TRBJ2-5,TGCGCCAGCAGCTTAGGGGGCGTCGAAGAGACCCAGTACTTC,CASSLGGVEETQYF
NA,TRBD1,TRBV20-1,TRBJ2-1,TGCAGTGCTTCGCAAAACGTGGCAGGGGGCTTATATATCCCCAATGAGCAGTTCTTC,CSASQNVAGGLYIPNEQFF
few,NA,TRBV18,TRBJ2-5,TGTGCCAGCTCACCCTACGCAGAGACCCAGTACTTC,CASSPYAETQYF
NA,TRBD1,TRBV12-3/TRBV12-4,TRBJ2-7,TGTGCCAGTGGACCCCTGGGACAGGGGGCCCACGAGCAGTACTTC,CASGPLGQGAHEQYF
few,TRBD2,TRBV28,TRBJ2-6,TGTGCCAGCAGATTCGGGAGGTTGGGGGCCAACGTCCTGACTTTC,CASRFGRLGANVLTF
many,TRBD1,TRBV29-1,TRBJ2-7,TGCAGCGGACTAACAGGGGACCCGTTCTCCTACGAGCAGTACTTC,CSGLTGDPFSYEQYF
few,NA,TRBV12-3/TRBV12-4,TRBJ2-7,TGTGCCAGCAGTTTGGCCGGAGATTGGACCTACGAGCAGTACTTC,CASSLAGDWTYEQYF
few,TRBD2,TRBV7-8,TRBJ2-7,TGTGCCAGCAGCCCTGGGACTAGCGGGGGGACCTACGAGCAGTACTTC,CASSPGTSGGTYEQYF
few,NA,TRBV5-1,TRBJ1-2,TGCGCCAGCAGCTTGGATCCCAGGGCCGTAAACTATGGCTACACCTTC,CASSLDPRAVNYGYTF
many,NA,TRBV20-1,TRBJ2-7,TGCAGCCGGGGACGAGGGTTCCACGAGCAGTACTTC,CSRGRGFHEQYF
NA,TRBD2,TRBV28,TRBJ2-7,TGTGCCAGCACCGGTTTCCTAGCGGGAGGGCCCTACGAGCAGTACTTC,CASTGFLAGGPYEQYF
NA,NA,TRBV9,TRBJ2-1,TGTGCCAGCAGCGTCCAGGGAGTGCAGTTCTTC,CASSVQGVQFF
few,NA,TRBV27,TRBJ1-5,TGTGCCAGCAGTTCCAGGATCTATAGCAATCAGCCCCAGCATTTT,CASSSRIYSNQPQHF
NA,TRBD2,TRBV3-1,TRBJ2-7,TGTGCCAGCAGTTCGCTAGCGGGACCTCCCTACGAGCAGTACTTC,CASSSLAGPPYEQYF
once,TRBD2,TRBV29-1,TRBJ2-7,TGCAGCGCTTGGGGCGGGAGGGGCCCCGAGCAGTACTTC,CSAWGGRGPEQYF
once,TRBD1,TRBV7-3,TRBJ2-1,TGTGCCACCGGGACAGGGCCCTACAATGAGCAGTTCTTC,CATGTGPYNEQFF
few,TRBD2,TRBV4-3,TRBJ2-1,TGCGCCAGCAGCCAAGATGGTCCAGCGGGAGATGAAGAGCAGTTCTTC,CASSQDGPAGDEEQFF